The T cell receptor beta chain under discussion was sequenced for a study of graft-versus-host responses after intestinal transplantation (dated by TCRdb to 2020 to 2022). In the study overall: The transplants that recipients received were multivisceral, liver-intestinal, or isolated intestinal. Every recipient was given anti-thymocyte globulin induction, then maintenance tacrolimus and steroids for 3 to 4 years. After intestinal transplantation, graft-versus-host and host-versus-graft alloreactive T cell clones in the graft, circulation and bone marrow were tracked using bulk TCR-beta CDR3 sequencing. To identify alloreactive clones, pre-transplant mixed lymphocyte reaction products were sequenced and then compared with unstimulated pre-transplant donor and recipient T cells. A cohort of more than 20 intestinal transplant recipients, including one retransplant, was enrolled, and 3 patients lacking pretransplant specimens were excluded. A peak of at least 4% donor T cells among recipient peripheral blood mononuclear cells was the definition used for donor T cell macrochimerism. Rather than going through the commercial service, samples from three later patients were sequenced in-house on an Illumina MiSeq and processed with MiXCR.

On the study overall, not on this receptor specifically: GvH clones turned up in recipient bone marrow, with some appearing earlier in ileal mucosa or blood, a pattern consistent with an intestinal mucosal origin. Conclusions were limited by the relatively low number and heterogeneity of intestinal transplant patients. Early after transplant, declines in HvG clones were associated with peak levels of circulating GvH clones. In patients with donor T cell macrochimerism, the allografts had high GvH to HvG T cell clonal ratios.

From the cysteine through the phenylalanine, the CDR3 covers 14 amino acids. CDR3 DNA is the only sequence kept; it has 42 bases, read in frame from the first base. V and J lose 1 base and 3 bases, and a span of 10 bases separates them. According to the germline V gene, CDR1 reads MGHRA and CDR2 reads YSYEKL. Details on this clone: Its specific antigen is unknown. No quality values exist for individual bases; no much larger clone is one base distant.

According to the study, the label for this sample's time point signals: cells obtained before transplantation from donor or recipient. CD3+CD4+ and CD3+CD8+ populations were FACS-sorted from unstimulated pre-transplant donor and recipient cells taken from spleen or lymph nodes. The library was obtained by the immunoSEQ multiplex PCR assay. For most patients, genomic DNA was isolated with the Qiagen DNeasy Blood and Tissue Kit and sent frozen to Adaptive Biotechnologies for TCR sequencing. Adaptive Biotechnologies carried out high-throughput TCR-beta CDR3 sequencing of genomic DNA for most patients. Per the original workflow: TCR sequencing data were retrieved from Adaptive's ImmunoSEQ software for about 17 patients, whereas a few other patients were processed with MiXCR and VDJtools. CD4 versus CD8 sorting errors were corrected by removing sequences found in both subsets at a frequency ratio below 5:1. CDR3 nucleotide sequences shared between donor and recipient were removed because their origin could not be assigned. Alloreactive clones required at least 2-fold expansion over unstimulated cells and minimum CFSE-low frequency of 0.002% (template counts) or 0.001% (read counts). Clones were considered mappable if detected in sequenced pre-transplant spleen, lymph node, or MLR CFSE-low populations of the donor or recipient. Cumulative frequency of alloreactive clones was calculated as a percentage of all sequences weighted by copy number. What TCRdb holds here is the immuneACCESS table cut down to in-frame rearrangements. Part of the clones is not present; checked against another copy, under half of the missing clones reflect an unresolved V gene, and the others are unexplained. V and J calls plus clone size are reproduced from that table; the DNA served to infer D and trimming. This sample gives around 89,000 clones in total; roughly 92% of them show up just once. Of the sample, roughly 0.44% falls within the top ten clones.

The chain was built from TRBV4-1 and TRBJ2-7; no D gene can be assigned with confidence. The sequencing used unstimulated CD8+ T cells sorted from spleen or lymph node cells, collected before transplant. This clonotype originated in a human donor who was the organ donor for an intestinal transplant. The sequenced DNA is TGCGCCAGCAGCCAAGTGTACAGAGACTACGAGCAGTACTTC. Translated, this is CASSQVYRDYEQYF.